The 16 T cell receptor beta chains below come from one sample, sequenced in a study of T-cell memory formation after mild COVID-19. TCRdb called the 5' RACE reads again in MiXCR, with one record for every CDR3 protein. The sample yields 300,000 to 400,000 distinct CDR3 sequences, approximately 15% seen once. The sample was PBMCs or a T cell subset sorted from them (not recorded which). These receptors were obtained from a man aged 18 to 35 who had mild COVID-19 (a few samples of this study predate the infection). Cell type and time point are not known.

The V gene is TRBV20-1, the J gene TRBJ1-1; TRBD1 is a possible D gene (5 bases). The length of the CDR3 is 14 residues. Looked up from germline, CDR1 is DFQATT and CDR2 is SNEGSKA (reference sequence). With 5 bases removed from V and 7 bases from J, the gap between germline ends came to 20 bases. CDR3 bases: TGCAGTGCTCCCGGGGTGGGGGTAGCATATGAAGCTTTCTTT. Translating it yields CSAPGVGVAYEAFF.

This clonotype was counted between two and nine times. The chain joins TRBV20-1 to TRBJ1-5; D remains unclear. Germline V gives CDR1 DFQATT, CDR2 SNEGSKA (reference sequence). V gave up 6 bases and J gave up 0 bases, with 15 bases separating them. This CDR3 region has 15 residues. For the CDR3, the DNA is TGCAGTGCAGCTCCTACACGGAATAGCAATCAGCCCCAGCATTTT. This gives the protein CSAAPTRNSNQPQHF.

This rearrangement joins TRBV7-9 to TRBJ1-3; 7 bases agree with TRBD1. The V and J ends lost 4 bases and 6 bases, in that order; junction bases with no gene match: 18. Germline CDR1 reads SEHNR; CDR2 reads FQNEAQ (reference sequence). The CDR3 spans 18 residues. The CDR3 protein is CASSSQDDRANNQNTIYF. In DNA, the CDR3 is TGTGCCAGCAGCTCGCAGGACGACAGGGCTAACAACCAAAACACCATATATTTT.

Only a few counts were recorded for this clonotype. The chain links TRBV9 to TRBJ2-2; D could derive from TRBD1 or TRBD2 (5 bases each). Germline V gives CDR1 SGDLS, CDR2 YYNGEE. The CDR3 contains 15 residues. Trimming stripped 3 bases from V and 5 bases from J, with 14 bases between. CDR3 protein: CASSATGTPTGELFF. The CDR3 coding sequence is TGTGCCAGCAGCGCTACCGGGACCCCGACCGGGGAGCTGTTTTTT. The full variable domain, rest sourced from reference TRBV9 and TRBJ2-2, is DSGVTQTPKHLITATGQRVTLRCSPRSGDLSVYWYQQSLDQGLQFLIQYYNGEERAKGNILERFSAQQFPDLHSELNLSSLELGDSALYFCASSATGTPTGELFFGEGSRLTVL.

This clonotype was recorded only once. The V and J genes are TRBV2 and TRBJ1-2; weak D call: TRBD1 (6 bases). This CDR3 has 14 residues. The ends were cut back, 2 bases at V and 7 bases at J, with 14 bases in the middle. Germline CDR1 and CDR2: SNHLY and FYNNEI. CDR3 protein: CASSETNRVTGYTF. CDR3 DNA sequence: TGTGCCAGCAGTGAAACAAACAGGGTCACTGGCTACACCTTC.

The J gene is TRBJ1-4, the V gene TRBV19, with D unclear. Germline-derived CDR1 and CDR2 are LNHDA and SQIVND (reference sequence). This CDR3 comprises 12 residues. The V end was cut by 4 bases, the J end by 5 bases, with 5 bases between. The DNA for the CDR3 is TGTGCCAGTAGTAACAGCAATGAAAAACTGTTTTTT. It yields the protein CASSNSNEKLFF.

This clonotype was counted between two and nine times. V gene TRBV21-1 combines with J gene TRBJ2-3; the D segment call TRBD1 is taken from the table without a DNA check. TRBV21-1 is a pseudogene. The CDR3 contains 14 residues. The CDR3 DNA reads TGTGCCAGCAAATCAGACAGGGAATGGGATACGCAGTATTTT. It yields the protein CASKSDREWDTQYF.

The DNA for the CDR3 is TGTGCCACCAGTGACACGACAGGGGGCAATGAGCAGTTCTTC. Its translation is CATSDTTGGNEQFF. The chain has TRBV24-1 and TRBJ2-1; 9 bases fit TRBD1. V trimming: 4 bases; J trimming: 6 bases; junction bases outside the gene matches: 3. Germline loops: CDR1 KGHDR, CDR2 SFDVKD. The CDR3 sequence is 14 residues long.

This clonotype has more than one count but fewer than ten. This sequence joins TRBV6-5 and TRBJ2-7; D is unresolved. The CDR3 consists of 11 residues. Germline CDR1 and CDR2: MNHEY and SVGAGI. V lost 1 base, J lost 6 bases, and 4 bases lay in between. The CDR3 protein is CASSYFSEQYF. The DNA for the CDR3 is TGTGCCAGCAGTTACTTCTCCGAGCAGTACTTC.

This clonotype was seen ten or more times. This chain links TRBV5-1 with TRBJ1-2; D is possibly TRBD1 (6 bases). V lost 2 bases to trimming and J lost 6 bases, with 17 bases between them. There are 15 residues in the CDR3. The V gene's germline CDR1 is SGHRS and CDR2 YFSETQ. The CDR3 DNA sequence: TGCGCCAGCAGCTTTGGGGGGCTGATCGGAAATGGCTACACCTTC. It translates to CASSFGGLIGNGYTF. Based on the CDR3 plus reference TRBV5-1 and TRBJ1-2, the full variable domain is KAGVTQTPRYLIKTRGQQVTLSCSPISGHRSVSWYQQTPGQGLQFLFEYFSETQRNKGNFPGRFSGRQFSNSRSEMNVSTLELGDSALYLCASSFGGLIGNGYTFGSGTRLTVV.

This clonotype occurred a few times. The chain is built from TRBV6-6 and TRBJ1-2; D not certain. The CDR3 runs 11 residues. Trimming shortened V by 5 bases and J by 8 bases, and 9 bases separated the two germline ends. The germline gives CDR1 MNHNY, CDR2 SVGAGI (reference sequence). Here the CDR3 reads CASSTQVGYTF. Written as DNA, the CDR3 is TGTGCCAGCAGTACTCAGGTGGGCTACACCTTC.

This sequence joins TRBV11-1 and TRBJ2-7; D is uncertain. Germline values: CDR1 SGHAT, CDR2 FQDESV (reference sequence). Trimming removed 2 bases from V and 5 bases from J, with 13 bases in between. The CDR3 totals 14 residues. This chain's CDR3 is CASSLSYRPNEQYV. CDR3 nucleotide sequence: TGTGCCAGCAGCTTATCCTACAGACCAAACGAGCAGTACGTC.

V is TRBV6-6 and J is TRBJ2-7; 13 nucleotides match TRBD2. This CDR3 comprises 16 residues. Germline loops: CDR1 MNHNY, CDR2 SVGAGI (reference sequence). V was pared by 5 bases and J by 2 bases, with 6 bases of the junction left unmatched. Written as DNA, the CDR3 is TGTGCCAGCAGTACCCAGGGACTAGCGGGACCCTACGAGCAGTACTTC. This translates into CASSTQGLAGPYEQYF.

The chain is built from TRBV12-3 or TRBV12-4 and TRBJ1-2; 10 bases map to TRBD1. The CDR3 spans 15 residues. Trimming cost V 6 bases and J 6 bases; bases outside gene matches: 10. CDR3 sequence (DNA): TGTGCCAGCAGCAAGGACAGGGGGACCATCCATGGCTACACCTTC. Protein: CASSKDRGTIHGYTF.

Only a few counts were recorded for this clonotype. The V call is TRBV5-1, the J call TRBJ2-5; TRBD1 agrees at 7 bases. The trim removed 3 bases at V and 1 base at J, leaving 6 bases unmatched. The length of the CDR3 is 15 residues. The germline CDR1 and CDR2 sequences are SGHRS and YFSETQ. CDR3 residues: CASSSPGQSQETQYF. The CDR3 region has the DNA TGCGCCAGCAGCTCACCGGGACAGAGCCAAGAGACCCAGTACTTC.

The V and J genes are TRBV7-9 and TRBJ1-1; no firm D call. Per germline, CDR1 SEHNR and CDR2 FQNEAQ (reference sequence). The length of the CDR3 is 16 residues. The germline V and J ends were trimmed by 5 bases and 0 bases, with 16 bases remaining between them. The CDR3 DNA is TGTGCCAGCAGCCCTAGGCGGGCGGTGATGAACACTGAAGCTTTCTTT. Translated, it gives CASSPRRAVMNTEAFF.